This entry lists 27 T cell receptor beta chains sequenced from one sample in a study of B cell selection in AIRE deficiency. Assay used: immunoSEQ multiplex PCR; TCRdb lists only in-frame clones, some missing. The table records 20,000 to 25,000 clones, around 97% of them present only once. Sorting defined conventional CD4 T cells as CD4+CD127+. The sequencing sample was made of conventional CD4+ T cells sorted from PBMCs. These TCRs come from a human donor with AIRE deficiency.

A note on this clone: An end of the junction does not agree with germline; a read error may underlie this. The chain is built from TRBV6-5 and TRBJ2-3; D uncertain. The CDR3 has 14 residues. CDR1 and CDR2 (germline): MNHEY, SVGAGI. CDR3 sequence (DNA): TGTGCCATCAGTGGGCAGATTAGCACAGATACGCAGTATTTT. It encodes CAISGQISTDTQYF.

This rearrangement joins TRBV5-4 to TRBJ2-7, with TRBD2 matching over 7 bases. V trimming: 4 bases; J trimming: 2 bases; junction bases outside the gene matches: 9. CDR1 is SGHNT and CDR2 is YYREEE in the germline V gene (reference sequence). The CDR3 totals 15 residues. The CDR3 sequence is CASSPEPGRAYEQYF. The CDR3 DNA sequence: TGTGCCAGCAGCCCGGAGCCAGGGAGGGCCTACGAGCAGTACTTC. The full variable domain, rest sourced from reference TRBV5-4 and TRBJ2-7, is ETGVTQSPTHLIKTRGQQVTLRCSSQSGHNTVSWYQQALGQGPQFIFQYYREEENGRGNFPPRFSGLQFPNYSSELNVNALELDDSALYLCASSPEPGRAYEQYFGPGTRLTVT.

This chain links TRBV5-4 with TRBJ2-2, with D tentatively TRBD1 or TRBD2 (5 bases each). In germline, CDR1 is SGHNT, CDR2 YYREEE (reference sequence). Trimming removed 5 bases at V and 7 bases at J, with 12 bases between. The CDR3 runs 13 residues. As DNA, the CDR3 is TGTGCCAGCAGGCCGGGGCTAAACGGGGAGCTGTTTTTT. It is translated as CASRPGLNGELFF. Filled out from reference TRBV5-4 and TRBJ2-2, the complete variable domain reads ETGVTQSPTHLIKTRGQQVTLRCSSQSGHNTVSWYQQALGQGPQFIFQYYREEENGRGNFPPRFSGLQFPNYSSELNVNALELDDSALYLCASRPGLNGELFFGEGSRLTVL.

The chain uses TRBV5-5 and TRBJ1-4; D ambiguous. The CDR3 totals 15 residues. Germline V gene sequence: CDR1 SGHKS, CDR2 YYEKEE (reference sequence). V shed 4 bases and J shed 8 bases, with 18 bases lying between them. The CDR3 DNA sequence: TGTGCCAGCAGCCCCCGGGTTGGGGTAGACGAAAAACTGTTTTTT. This encodes CASSPRVGVDEKLFF.

The genes are TRBV4-3 and TRBJ2-3; possibly TRBD2 for D (6 bases). The V gene lost 1 base and the J gene lost 7 bases, with 12 bases spanning the gap. The CDR3 contains 14 residues. Germline values: CDR1 LGHNA, CDR2 YSLEER. The CDR3 spells CASSQVGSGYTQYF. The CDR3 nucleotides read TGCGCCAGCAGCCAAGTGGGGAGCGGGTATACGCAGTATTTT.

In DNA, the CDR3 is TGTGCCAGCAGCCAAGATGCGTCAGGCCGCTATGAAAAACTGTTTTTT. This gives the protein CASSQDASGRYEKLFF. This chain links TRBV14 with TRBJ1-4; D is undetermined. The CDR3 length is 16 residues. Trimming left V 0 bases short and J 6 bases short, with 14 bases between. Germline-derived CDR1 and CDR2 are SGHDN and FVKESK.

The rearrangement uses TRBV2 and TRBJ2-1, with D hard to call. This CDR3 spans 12 amino acids. V shed 2 bases and J shed 10 bases, with 9 bases lying between them. Germline V gives CDR1 SNHLY, CDR2 FYNNEI. CDR3 DNA sequence: TGTGCCAGCAGTGAACGGGTGACAGAGCAGTTCTTC. Protein: CASSERVTEQFF.

The chain links TRBV7-3 to TRBJ2-5; either TRBD1 or TRBD2 may fit D (7 bases each). Trimming took off 4 bases at V and 4 bases at J, with 13 bases between the two ends. The CDR3 is made up of 14 amino acids. Per the germline V gene, CDR1 is SGHTA and CDR2 is FQGTGA. CDR3 protein: CASSYTGEGETQYF. DNA for the CDR3: TGTGCCAGCAGCTATACAGGGGAGGGAGAGACCCAGTACTTC.

This clone was seen a single time. The chain recombines TRBV5-5 with TRBJ1-5; D is perhaps TRBD1 (5 bases). V lost 4 bases, J lost 7 bases, and 15 bases lay in between. The germline V gene encodes CDR1 SGHKS and CDR2 YYEKEE (reference sequence). This CDR3 comprises 14 residues. The CDR3 nucleotides read TGTGCCAGCAGCCCCGAGGGACTAAGACAGCCCCAGCATTTT. It translates to CASSPEGLRQPQHF.

The chain links TRBV7-2 to TRBJ2-2; D remains ambiguous. The CDR3 is made up of 13 amino acids. Deletions cut 3 bases from V and 5 bases from J, with 7 bases between. Germline CDR1 is SGHTA and CDR2 is FQGNSA. This CDR3 reads CASSFVRTGELFF. The CDR3 DNA reads as TGTGCCAGCAGCTTTGTTAGGACCGGGGAGCTGTTTTTT.

The chain links TRBV7-3 to TRBJ2-7, with 12 positions matching TRBD2. V was pared by 4 bases and J by 1 base, with 8 bases of the junction left unmatched. The germline gives CDR1 SGHTA, CDR2 FQGTGA. CDR3 length: 17 amino acids. The CDR3 bases are TGTGCCAGCAGCTCCAAGACTAGCGGGAGTACGTCCTACGAGCAGTACTTC. This gives the protein CASSSKTSGSTSYEQYF.

The chain couples TRBV4-1 to TRBJ1-1; 7 bases align to TRBD1. The CDR3 totals 17 residues. Trimming took 1 base from V and 4 from J; bases not matched to a gene: 12. Germline CDR1 and CDR2: MGHRA and YSYEKL. CDR3 region: CASSQVVRGQNSTEAFF. CDR3 nucleotide sequence: TGCGCCAGCAGCCAAGTGGTGAGGGGGCAGAATAGCACTGAAGCTTTCTTT.

This rearrangement joins TRBV4-1 to TRBJ1-1, with 8 bases that match TRBD1. This CDR3 contains 15 residues. Germline assignment: CDR1 MGHRA and CDR2 YSYEKL. The junction had 2 bases not matched to a gene; V was cut back by 1 base and J by 1 base. The CDR3 region is CASSQADRANTEAFF. In DNA, the CDR3 is TGCGCCAGCAGCCAAGCGGACAGGGCGAACACTGAAGCTTTCTTT.

V usage is TRBV6-6 and J usage is TRBJ1-5, with TRBD1 as a possible D gene (5 bases). The CDR3 is 16 amino acids. Germline V gene sequence: CDR1 MNHNY, CDR2 SVGAGI (reference sequence). V was pared by 6 bases and J by 7 bases, with 22 bases between. CDR3 bases: TGTGCCAGCAGGAAGGGTCAGGGAGGCCTGGGCCAGCCCCAGCATTTT. Translation gives CASRKGQGGLGQPQHF.

The gene calls are TRBV7-2 and TRBJ1-1; TRBD1 is a possible D gene (5 bases). V was trimmed by 1 base and J by 1 base, leaving 10 bases between them. There are 15 residues in the CDR3. CDR1 and CDR2 (germline): SGHTA, FQGNSA. CDR3 coding DNA: TGTGCCAGCAGCTTAGGTCCGGGGGAGAACACTGAAGCTTTCTTT. It yields the protein CASSLGPGENTEAFF. Full variable domain (outside the CDR3, taken from reference TRBV7-2 and TRBJ1-1): GAGVSQSPSNKVTEKGKDVELRCDPISGHTALYWYRQSLGQGLEFLIYFQGNSAPDKSGLPSDRFSAERTGGSVSTLTIQRTQQEDSAVYLCASSLGPGENTEAFFGQGTRLTVV.

This chain connects TRBV10-3 to TRBJ2-7; D not certain. V was clipped by 4 bases and J by 0 bases, with 7 bases between them. Germline V CDR1 and CDR2: ENHRY, SYGVKD. The CDR3 consists of 13 residues. CDR3 loop: CAISAQSSYEQYF. The CDR3 DNA sequence: TGTGCCATCAGTGCGCAAAGCTCCTACGAGCAGTACTTC.

The chain joins TRBV19 to TRBJ2-2; a weak D match, TRBD1 (6 bases). The CDR3 runs to 18 residues. Germline CDR1 reads LNHDA; CDR2 reads SQIVND (reference sequence). Trimming stripped 6 bases from V and 1 base from J, with 21 bases between. The CDR3 coding sequence is TGTGCCAGTAGAGTCCCCGGGACAACCTCAGAGAACACCGGGGAGCTGTTTTTT. It yields the protein CASRVPGTTSENTGELFF.

The chain combines TRBV7-2 with TRBJ1-1; tentative D call: TRBD1 (6 bases). There are 15 residues in the CDR3. Trimming shortened V by 3 bases and J by 0 bases, and 11 bases separated the two germline ends. CDR1 is SGHTA and CDR2 is FQGNSA in the germline V gene. The CDR3 nucleotides read TGTGCCAGCAGCTTCTACAGGGTGGTGAACACTGAAGCTTTCTTT. Translation: CASSFYRVVNTEAFF.

The chain combines TRBV10-3 with TRBJ2-7, with D maybe TRBD1 (7 bases). The CDR3 has 14 residues. Germline V CDR1 and CDR2: ENHRY, SYGVKD. The V end was cut by 11 bases, the J end by 3 bases, with 20 bases between. For the CDR3, the DNA is TGTGCCGCATCGGTCAGGGGGGACGACTACGAGCAGTACTTC. Encoded protein: CAASVRGDDYEQYF.

The CDR3 is CASSTTGGGYGYTF. The CDR3, as DNA: TGTGCCAGTAGTACCACAGGGGGGGGCTATGGCTACACCTTC. The V call is TRBV19, the J call TRBJ1-2, with 8 bases fitting TRBD1. This CDR3 spans 14 amino acids. V shed 4 bases and J 4 bases; nucleotides not matched to a gene: 5. Germline values: CDR1 LNHDA, CDR2 SQIVND (reference sequence). The entire variable domain, with the rest obtained from reference TRBV19 and TRBJ1-2, is as follows: DGGITQSPKYLFRKEGQNVTLSCEQNLNHDAMYWYRQDPGQGLRLIYYSQIVNDFQKGDIAEGYSVSREKKESFPLTVTSAQKNPTAFYLCASSTTGGGYGYTFGSGTRLTVV.

This clone appeared a single time. The gene calls are TRBV14 and TRBJ1-4; tentative D call: TRBD1 (5 bases). V dropped 0 bases and J dropped 15 bases, with 17 bases sitting between them. The CDR3 runs to 14 residues. Germline lookup yields CDR1 SGHDN and CDR2 FVKESK. The CDR3 region is CASSQDGVRTRVFF. CDR3 DNA: TGTGCCAGCAGCCAAGATGGGGTGAGGACCAGGGTGTTTTTT.

The rearrangement links TRBV19 to TRBJ1-2; no reliable D call. Looked up from germline, CDR1 is LNHDA and CDR2 is SQIVND (reference sequence). Between the trimmed V and J ends, which lost 3 bases and 7 bases, there was a span of 6 bases. CDR3 length: 11 amino acids. The CDR3: CASSMGLGYTF. The CDR3 DNA reads TGTGCCAGTAGTATGGGCCTTGGCTACACCTTC.

This chain uses TRBV19 with TRBJ1-4; D is uncertain. The CDR3 length is 16 residues. Germline V gives CDR1 LNHDA, CDR2 SQIVND (reference sequence). V dropped 3 bases and J dropped 8 bases, with 19 bases sitting between them. The CDR3 here is CASSITSRNYREKLFF. The CDR3, as DNA: TGTGCCAGTAGTATCACGTCAAGAAATTATCGGGAAAAACTGTTTTTT. The variable domain in full, with the rest retrieved from reference TRBV19 and TRBJ1-4, is DGGITQSPKYLFRKEGQNVTLSCEQNLNHDAMYWYRQDPGQGLRLIYYSQIVNDFQKGDIAEGYSVSREKKESFPLTVTSAQKNPTAFYLCASSITSRNYREKLFFGSGTQLSVL.

The CDR3 sequence is CASSPLSPGLHNEQFF. In DNA, the CDR3 is TGTGCCAGCTCACCCTTGAGTCCGGGACTCCACAATGAGCAGTTCTTC. V is TRBV18 and J is TRBJ2-1; D is possibly TRBD2 (6 bases). The CDR3 totals 16 residues. V lost 3 bases, J lost 5 bases, and 17 bases lay in between. CDR1 KGHSH and CDR2 LQKENI come from the germline V gene.

The rearrangement links TRBV19 to TRBJ1-2, with 7 bases fitting TRBD1. The CDR3 is 13 amino acids. J lost 4 bases, V lost 5 bases, and 4 bases had no gene match. Germline V lookup: CDR1 LNHDA, CDR2 SQIVND (reference sequence). CDR3: CASSRGGGYGYTF. The CDR3, as DNA: TGTGCCAGTAGTCGAGGGGGCGGCTATGGCTACACCTTC.

The rearrangement joins TRBV29-1 to TRBJ1-2, with 7 bases identical to TRBD1. J gave up 2 bases and V 7 bases, and 10 bases lay outside the gene matches. The V gene's germline CDR1 is SQVTM and CDR2 ANQGSEA. There are 14 residues in the CDR3. The CDR3 loop reads CSAGQDRTNYGYTF. The CDR3 DNA follows: TGCAGCGCAGGACAGGACCGCACAAACTATGGCTACACCTTC.

This clone showed up just once. The chain couples TRBV7-2 to TRBJ2-1; 9 bases fit TRBD2. Germline V gives CDR1 SGHTA, CDR2 FQGNSA. V was pared by 5 bases and J by 8 bases, with 7 bases of the junction left unmatched. The CDR3 extends over 14 amino acids. CDR3 region: CASSPVGGRDEQFF. The CDR3 region has the DNA TGTGCCAGCAGCCCCGTCGGCGGGAGGGATGAGCAGTTCTTC.